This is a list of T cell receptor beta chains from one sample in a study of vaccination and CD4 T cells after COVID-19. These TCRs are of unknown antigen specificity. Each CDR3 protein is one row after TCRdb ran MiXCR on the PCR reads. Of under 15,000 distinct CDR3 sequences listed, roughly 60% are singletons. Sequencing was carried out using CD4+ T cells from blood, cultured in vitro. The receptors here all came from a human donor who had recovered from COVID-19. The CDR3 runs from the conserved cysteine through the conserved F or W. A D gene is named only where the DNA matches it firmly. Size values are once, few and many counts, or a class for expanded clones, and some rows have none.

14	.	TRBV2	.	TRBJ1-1	CASKSRGANTEAFF	TGTGCCAGCAAGTCCAGAGGGGCGAACACTGAAGCTTTCTTT
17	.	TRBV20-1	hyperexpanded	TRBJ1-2	CSARDPRGAGFNYGYTF	TGCAGTGCTAGAGATCCCCGGGGTGCAGGGTTCAACTATGGCTACACCTTC
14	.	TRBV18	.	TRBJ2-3	CASSPTGEADTQYF	TGTGCCAGCTCACCCACGGGAGAGGCGGATACGCAGTATTTT
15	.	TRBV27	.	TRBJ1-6	CASSLVSIGNSPLHF	TGTGCCAGCAGTTTAGTCTCGATTGGAAATTCACCCCTCCACTTT
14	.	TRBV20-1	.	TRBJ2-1	CSASLNAGYNEQFF	TGCAGTGCTTCACTAAACGCGGGGTACAATGAGCAGTTCTTC
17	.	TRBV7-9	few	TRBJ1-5	CASSLIVGGGQGQPQHF	TGTGCCAGCAGCCTAATTGTTGGGGGGGGCCAAGGGCAGCCCCAGCATTTT
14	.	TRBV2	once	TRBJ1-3	CASRGPLTGNTIYF	TGTGCCAGCAGGGGACCACTTACTGGAAACACCATATATTTT
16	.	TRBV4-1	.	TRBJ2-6	CASSQDRGTGANVLTF	TGCGCCAGCAGCCAAGATCGGGGTACCGGGGCCAACGTCCTGACTTTC
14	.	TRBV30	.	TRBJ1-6	CAWSVRSPSSPLHF	TGTGCCTGGAGTGTAAGGAGCCCTTCATCACCCCTCCACTTT
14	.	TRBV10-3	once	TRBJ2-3	CAISGEMWSDTQYF	TGTGCCATCAGTGGGGAGATGTGGTCAGATACGCAGTATTTT
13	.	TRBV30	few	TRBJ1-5	CAWGDASRGPQHF	TGTGCCTGGGGAGACGCTTCCCGAGGGCCCCAGCATTTT